These 19 T cell receptor beta chains were all obtained from the same sample, sequenced in a study of T cells expressing NK-cell markers. TCRdb reprocessed the 5' RACE reads and stores each CDR3 protein as one record, lacking DNA. Its listing shows roughly 350,000 distinct CDR3 sequences. Sequenced: blood T cells: a sorted CD56 or NKG2C T cell subset, CD4+ or CD8+ T cells, or bulk PBMC T cells (not recorded which). All receptors come from a man aged 18-75 years in good health.

The chain recombines TRBV6-1 with TRBJ2-3; TCRdb's D call, TRBD1, is unchecked because there is no DNA. CDR3 length: 16 amino acids. Germline V lookup: CDR1 MNHNS, CDR2 SASEGT. The CDR3 loop reads CASSPRGGFDTDTQYF.

The CDR3 region is CASSLIAGHEQFF. V usage is TRBV7-3 and J usage is TRBJ2-1; TCRdb reports TRBD1, a call that lacks DNA to check it against. Germline assignment: CDR1 SGHTA and CDR2 FQGTGA. The CDR3 runs to 13 residues.

CDR3 loop: CASRRDRERGEAFF. The chain links TRBV5-1 to TRBJ1-1; TCRdb proposes TRBD1, but this gene call is untestable without DNA. CDR1 SGHRS and CDR2 YFSETQ come from the germline V gene. This CDR3 is built from 14 residues.

The genes are TRBV7-2 and TRBJ2-1; TCRdb proposes TRBD2, but this gene call is untestable without DNA. The V gene's germline CDR1 is SGHTA and CDR2 FQGNSA. The CDR3 sequence is 14 residues long. The CDR3 loop is CASSEGLAVNEQFF.

The genes are TRBV7-2 and TRBJ1-2; the TRBD1 assignment by TCRdb is unverifiable without DNA. The CDR3 runs 13 residues. Germline lookup yields CDR1 SGHTA and CDR2 FQGNSA. The CDR3 loop reads CASSRDRSYGYTF.

The chain employs TRBV20-1 and TRBJ1-1. The germline gives CDR1 DFQATT, CDR2 SNEGSKA (reference sequence). The CDR3 length is 12 residues. CDR3 residues: CSALKDGDEAFF.

This chain joins TRBV6-2 or TRBV6-3 and TRBJ2-3; TCRdb's D call of TRBD1 is untestable without DNA. The CDR3 length is 18 residues. Germline V CDR1 and CDR2: MNHEY, SVGEGT. CDR3 sequence: CASSGELGGQGRTDTQYF.

This chain links TRBV18 with TRBJ2-4. CDR1 and CDR2 (germline): KGHSH, LQKENI. This CDR3 region has 15 residues. CDR3 sequence reads: CASSPPSAERYIQYF.

The chain carries TRBV12-3 or TRBV12-4 and TRBJ1-1. The CDR3 is made up of 15 amino acids. The CDR3 reads CASSPRRGGHTEAFF.

The CDR3 loop reads CASKGAETQYF. This chain uses TRBV12-3 or TRBV12-4 with TRBJ2-5; TCRdb proposes TRBD1, but this gene call is untestable without DNA. The CDR3 is 11 amino acids.

The J gene is TRBJ2-3, the V gene TRBV12-3 or TRBV12-4. The CDR3 length is 15 residues. The CDR3 loop is CASSASPLATDTQYF.

The chain carries TRBV5-1 and TRBJ2-3. Germline CDR1 reads SGHRS; CDR2 reads YFSETQ. The length of the CDR3 is 13 residues. CDR3 sequence: CASSRVAGDTQYF.

This chain connects TRBV5-6 to TRBJ2-3; the TCRdb call, TRBD1, lacks DNA for checking. CDR1 and CDR2 (germline): SGHDT, YYEEEE. The CDR3 is 14 residues long. The CDR3 sequence: CASSATGGTDTQYF.

The chain has TRBV7-2 and TRBJ2-1; the TRBD1 assignment by TCRdb is unverifiable without DNA. Germline V gene sequence: CDR1 SGHTA, CDR2 FQGNSA. CDR3 length: 15 amino acids. The CDR3 is CASSPAGPDYNEQFF.

The chain combines TRBV6-1 with TRBJ2-7; TCRdb gives TRBD2 as the D gene, but with no DNA this cannot be confirmed. In germline, CDR1 is MNHNS, CDR2 SASEGT. The CDR3 has 15 residues. This chain's CDR3 is CATKAGVSRGSEQYF.

J is TRBJ2-1 and V is TRBV15. Germline V CDR1 and CDR2: LNHNV, YYDKDF (reference sequence). The CDR3 runs to 11 residues. CDR3 residues: CATSFYNEQFF. The whole variable domain, filled in from reference TRBV15 and TRBJ2-1, reads DAMVIQNPRYQVTQFGKPVTLSCSQTLNHNVMYWYQQKSSQAPKLLFHYYDKDFNNEADTPDNFQSRRPNTSFCFLDIRSPGLGDTAMYLCATSFYNEQFFGPGTRLTVL.

The gene calls are TRBV15 and TRBJ2-7; checking the TCRdb D call of TRBD2 is not possible without DNA. The CDR3 is 19 residues long. Germline loops: CDR1 LNHNV, CDR2 YYDKDF (reference sequence). CDR3 residues: CATSRTPGLAGGYSYEQYF.

The chain links TRBV7-3 to TRBJ2-1; TCRdb names TRBD1, which stays unverified in the absence of DNA. The length of the CDR3 is 12 residues. CDR1 is SGHTA, CDR2 FQGTGA, per germline. CDR3 region: CASSSGTREQFF.

The V and J genes are TRBV7-9 and TRBJ2-5; TCRdb lists TRBD1, though no DNA is available to test this call. This CDR3 comprises 13 residues. CDR1 is SEHNR, CDR2 FQNEAQ, per germline (reference sequence). The CDR3 loop is CASSPGQSETQYF.